This T cell receptor (beta chain) appears in the sequencing data of a study of control samples from healthy donors and cancer patients. From germline, CDR1 is SGDLS and CDR2 YYNGEE. The ends were cut back, 3 bases at V and 4 bases at J, with 11 bases in the middle. This CDR3 is built from 14 residues. Method: immunoSEQ multiplex PCR; TCRdb's copy keeps in-frame clones and lacks some. The sample has roughly 38,000 clones, approximately 90% seen once. Sequencing was done on a sample of blood. The TCR originated in a woman between 45 and 65 years old in good health. The chain couples TRBV9 to TRBJ1-5; perhaps TRBD1 as D (5 bases). The CDR3 loop is CASSDQGVNQPQHF. The CDR3 nucleotides read TGTGCCAGCAGCGACCAGGGAGTAAATCAGCCCCAGCATTTT.